The present TCR beta chain was sequenced within a study of blood T cell repertoires in COVID-19 (dated by TCRdb to 2018 to 2020). The study in broad terms: The collaborator samples originated in the United States, Italy and Spain and spanned the acute and convalescent phases of COVID-19. Samples were obtained from the ongoing ImmuneRACE study (first 160 participants) and from 1,254 subjects provided by 6 global collaborators. A de-identified subject ID, COVID-19 status, age in years and sex were almost always included in the sample metadata. Subjects who had been exposed to COVID-19, were actively infected with it, or had recovered from it provided the deeply sampled blood TCRbeta repertoires that made up the dataset. HLA class I and class II types, where available, came from metadata supplied by the sample provider rather than from assay-based typing. The repertoires were released in a freely available public database intended as a resource for research on the immune response to SARS-CoV-2. The prospective study material was composed of cDNA or gDNA derived from T cells, B-cell-depleted T cells, or PBMCs.

CDR1 is given as LGHDT and CDR2 as YNNKEL, both from the germline V gene (reference sequence). Reading from cysteine to phenylalanine, the CDR3 counts 14 amino acids. Only CDR3 DNA is held: 42 bases, read in frame from base 1. V is pared back by 8 bases and J by 6 bases, with 16 bases lying between the germline termini. TCRbeta CDR3 regions were amplified from genomic DNA using the immunoSEQ Assay, a bias-controlled multiplex PCR. Processing in the source paper ran as follows. The number of nucleated cells in each sample was estimated by amplification of reference gene primers within the assay. To quantify the absolute abundance of each unique TCRbeta CDR3 rearrangement, sequence reads were collapsed and filtered. Productive Simpson clonality was computed per sample as the square root of Simpson's diversity index over productive rearrangements. In TCRdb, the immuneACCESS table is reduced to in-frame sequences with V and J assigned. These tables do not hold every clone; where another copy was compared, an unresolved V gene accounts for under half, and the others remain unexplained. The V and J calls and the clone size are those of that table, but D and trimming were determined from the DNA. The sample table holds 65,000 to 75,000 clones, of which 85% to 90% were seen once. The top ten clones comprise roughly 4.5% of the sample.

Collaborating institutions collected whole blood in K2EDTA tubes following their own protocols. Collaborator samples were shipped for TCRbeta analysis as frozen whole blood, isolated PBMCs, or DNA extracted from either sample type. Notes on this clone: Its antigen is not yet known. Qualities for individual bases were not recorded, and no much larger clone is one base off.

Study-wide conclusions, independent of this receptor: The quantity of clinical and demographic metadata differed by source and by participant and was supplied without curation.

This TCR derives from a woman aged 45-59 years with active COVID-19. The chain was built from TRBV3-1 (or the pseudogene TRBV3-2) and TRBJ2-2; the D gene is possibly TRBD2, with 6 bases matching. Sequencing used peripheral blood. CDR3 protein: CASAGLLRPGELFF. The DNA sequence follows: TGTGCCAGCGCGGGACTCCTTAGGCCCGGGGAGCTGTTTTTT.